This T cell receptor beta chain was profiled in a study of CD8+ T cells in alopecia areata. Regarding the study as a whole: Among the cells sequenced in scalp samples are also the resident alphabeta T cells of normal skin. Scalp clonality and expanded CD8+ clones among the top 100 were significantly decreased by tofacitinib. Persistence of many expanded lesional clones was seen in scalp and blood during tofacitinib.

Treatment reported: oral pan-JAK inhibitor, 5-10 mg twice daily. Lesional scalp punch biopsies and peripheral blood were collected from alopecia areata patients. The CDR3 is 16 amino acids. Germline-derived CDR1 and CDR2 are MGHDK and SYGVNS. Trimming shortened V by 3 bases and J by 2 bases, and 15 bases separated the two germline ends. A note on this clone: Its antigen is unknown.

Extracted RNA was reverse transcribed into cDNA, the sequencing template. Generated by immunoSEQ multiplex PCR, the TCRdb table keeps only in-frame clones and is missing some. The table includes roughly 200,000 clones, over 40% detected once. The chain has TRBV25-1 and TRBJ2-3; the D gene could be TRBD1 or TRBD2 (6 bases each). This specimen consisted of CD4+ T cells sorted from blood, obtained at approximately week 36, from a patient treated with tofacitinib. This TCR was recovered from a human donor with alopecia areata. This chain's CDR3 is CASSDRRGGTTDTQYF. In DNA, the CDR3 is TGTGCCAGCAGTGACCGAAGAGGGGGGACCACAGATACGCAGTATTTT.